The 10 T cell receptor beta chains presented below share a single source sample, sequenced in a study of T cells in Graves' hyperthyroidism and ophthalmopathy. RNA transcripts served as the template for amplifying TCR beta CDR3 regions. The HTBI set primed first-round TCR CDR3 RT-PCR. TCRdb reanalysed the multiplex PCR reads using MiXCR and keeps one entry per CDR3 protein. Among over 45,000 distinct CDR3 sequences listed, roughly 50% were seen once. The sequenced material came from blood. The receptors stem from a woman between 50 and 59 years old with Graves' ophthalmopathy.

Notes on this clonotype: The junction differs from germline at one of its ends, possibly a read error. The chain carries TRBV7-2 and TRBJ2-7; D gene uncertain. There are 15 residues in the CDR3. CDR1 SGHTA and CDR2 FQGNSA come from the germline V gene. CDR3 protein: CASSLENGNSYGQYF. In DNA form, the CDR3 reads TGTGCTAGCAGCTTAGAAAATGGAAACTCCTACGGGCAGTACTTC.

The CDR3: CASSLLLTDGTDTQYF. In DNA, the CDR3 is TGTGCCAGCAGCCTTCTGTTGACTGATGGCACAGATACGCAGTATTTT. The gene calls are TRBV7-3 and TRBJ2-3; D remains unclear. There are 16 residues in the CDR3. Germline values: CDR1 SGHTA, CDR2 FQGTGA. V lost 5 bases, J lost 1 base, and 16 bases lay in between.

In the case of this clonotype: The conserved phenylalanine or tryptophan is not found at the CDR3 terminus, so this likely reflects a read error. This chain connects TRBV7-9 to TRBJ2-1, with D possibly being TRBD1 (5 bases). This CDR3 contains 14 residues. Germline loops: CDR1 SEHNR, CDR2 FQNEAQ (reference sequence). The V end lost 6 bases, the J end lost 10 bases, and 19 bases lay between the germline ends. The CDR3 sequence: CASRSSLQGGEQFS. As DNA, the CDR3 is TGTGCCAGCAGGTCCTCTCTTCAGGGCGGCGAGCAGTTCTCC.

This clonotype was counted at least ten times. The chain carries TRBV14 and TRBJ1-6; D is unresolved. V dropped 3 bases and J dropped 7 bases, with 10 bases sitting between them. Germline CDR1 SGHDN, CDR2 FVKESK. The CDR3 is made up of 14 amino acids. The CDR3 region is CASSHLTLNSPLHF. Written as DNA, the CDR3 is TGTGCCAGCAGCCACCTGACCCTGAATTCACCCCTCCACTTT.

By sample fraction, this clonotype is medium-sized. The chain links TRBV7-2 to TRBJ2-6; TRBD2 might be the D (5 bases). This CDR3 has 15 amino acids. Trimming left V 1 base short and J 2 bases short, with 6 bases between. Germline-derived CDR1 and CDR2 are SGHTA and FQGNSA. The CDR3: CASSLVATGANVLTF. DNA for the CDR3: TGTGCCAGCAGCTTAGTAGCGACTGGGGCCAACGTCCTGACTTTC.

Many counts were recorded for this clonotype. The CDR3, as DNA: TGTGCCAGCAGAATGGGCGGGACCGGGGAGCTGTTTTTT. Its translation is CASRMGGTGELFF. The J gene is TRBJ2-2, the V gene TRBV7-3; D is possibly TRBD2 (5 bases). CDR3 length equals 13 residues. Germline assignment: CDR1 SGHTA and CDR2 FQGTGA. Trimming took off 6 bases at V and 5 bases at J, with 10 bases between the two ends.

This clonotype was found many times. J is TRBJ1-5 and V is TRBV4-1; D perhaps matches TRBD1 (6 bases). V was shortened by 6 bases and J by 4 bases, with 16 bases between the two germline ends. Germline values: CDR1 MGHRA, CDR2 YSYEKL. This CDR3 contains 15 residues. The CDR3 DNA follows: TGCGCCAGCAGTCACCCGGGACAAACGAATCAGCCCCAGCATTTT. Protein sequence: CASSHPGQTNQPQHF.

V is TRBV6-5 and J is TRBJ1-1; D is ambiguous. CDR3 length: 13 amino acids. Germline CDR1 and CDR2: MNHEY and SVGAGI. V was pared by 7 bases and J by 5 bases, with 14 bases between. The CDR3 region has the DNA TGTGCCAGCAACCCGATGGGGATTACTGAAGCTTTCTTT. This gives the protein CASNPMGITEAFF.

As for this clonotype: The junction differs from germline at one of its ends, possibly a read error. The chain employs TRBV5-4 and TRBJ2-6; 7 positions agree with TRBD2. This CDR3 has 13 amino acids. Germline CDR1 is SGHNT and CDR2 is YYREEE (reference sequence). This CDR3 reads CASSGRAADVLTF. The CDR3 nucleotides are TGTGCCAGCAGCGGGAGGGCGGCCGACGTCCTGACTTTC. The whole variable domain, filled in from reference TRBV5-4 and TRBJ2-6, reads ETGVTQSPTHLIKTRGQQVTLRCSSQSGHNTVSWYQQALGQGPQFIFQYYREEENGRGNFPPRFSGLQFPNYSSELNVNALELDDSALYLCASSGRAADVLTFGAGSRLTVL.

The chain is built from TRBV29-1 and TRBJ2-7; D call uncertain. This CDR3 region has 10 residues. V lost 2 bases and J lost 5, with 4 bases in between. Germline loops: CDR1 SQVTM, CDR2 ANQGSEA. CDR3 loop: CSVEQHEQYF. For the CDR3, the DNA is TGCAGCGTTGAACAGCACGAGCAGTACTTC.